These 10 T cell receptor beta chains were sequenced from one sample in a study of blood T cells in healthy people across ages. Through a sample-barcoded 5' primer and a J-beta primer mix, a second PCR was run for roughly 7 to 11 cycles. TCRdb redid the calling of the 5' RACE reads with MiXCR, one entry per CDR3 protein. This sample has some 800,000 distinct CDR3 sequences; 20% to 30% occur once, and the top ten carry under 4.5%. This sample was shared with a second study, whose subject was T cells of mothers and their children.

Sequenced: blood. The receptors derive from a boy aged 5-17 years in good health.

This sequence joins TRBV28 and TRBJ1-4; no definite D call. CDR1 is MDHEN and CDR2 is SYDVKM in the germline V gene. V lost 3 bases and J 4 bases, leaving 15 bases between the germline ends. The CDR3 totals 16 residues. Written as DNA, the CDR3 is TGTGCCAGCAGTTTCGAATGGACCAAAATTAATGAAAAACTGTTTTTT. Translating it yields CASSFEWTKINEKLFF.

This clonotype was counted only a few times. The chain combines TRBV9 with TRBJ2-7; a weak D match, TRBD2 (7 bases). CDR1 SGDLS and CDR2 YYNGEE come from the germline V gene. This CDR3 region has 12 residues. Trimming left V 7 bases short and J 5 bases short, with 13 bases between. CDR3 in DNA: TGTGCCAGCGCGGGGGCGAGTCACGAGCAGTACTTC. Amino acid sequence: CASAGASHEQYF.

This clonotype was observed at least ten times. J is TRBJ2-1 and V is TRBV9; 12 bases line up with TRBD2. This CDR3 is 15 amino acids long. J was trimmed by 5 bases and V by 1 base; bases with no gene match: 1. Germline CDR1 reads SGDLS; CDR2 reads YYNGEE. CDR3 amino acids: CASSVTSGGNNEQFF. Here the CDR3 DNA reads TGTGCCAGCAGCGTAACTAGCGGGGGGAACAATGAGCAGTTCTTC.

This clonotype was seen only a few times. CDR3 residues: CASSSDSPQYF. The DNA of the CDR3 is TGTGCCAGCAGCTCCGACTCCCCTCAGTACTTC. V and J are TRBV7-8 and TRBJ2-5, with D unresolved. The CDR3 is 11 amino acids. The germline CDR1 and CDR2 sequences are SGHVS and FQNEAQ. With 4 bases removed from V and 11 bases from J, the gap between germline ends came to 11 bases.

This clonotype was detected only a few times. The V and J genes are TRBV7-2 and TRBJ1-1; unclear D gene. CDR1 SGHTA and CDR2 FQGNSA come from the germline V gene. V lost 1 base, J lost 1 base, and 7 bases lay in between. This CDR3 is 14 amino acids long. CDR3 sequence (DNA): TGTGCCAGCAGCTTAGGCTCGAGGAACACTGAAGCTTTCTTT. Translation: CASSLGSRNTEAFF.

There are a few counts of this clonotype. V is TRBV21-1 and J is TRBJ2-7; TRBD1, the table's D call, lacks a check against the DNA. TRBV21-1 is annotated as a pseudogene. The CDR3 loop spans 15 amino acids. CDR3 in DNA: TGTGCCAGCAGCAAACAGGAGGAAACAGGGTCCGAGCAGTACTTC. This gives the protein CASSKQEETGSEQYF.

This clonotype was seen more than once but under ten times. In DNA, the CDR3 is TGCGCCAGCATACGGGGGGTGCCCTACAATGAGCAGTTCTTC. Protein: CASIRGVPYNEQFF. V and J are TRBV4-3 and TRBJ2-1, with 7 bases fitting TRBD2. V was clipped by 7 bases and J by 2 bases; unmatched bases: 5. CDR3 size: 14 residues. Germline assignment: CDR1 LGHNA and CDR2 YSLEER.

This clonotype occurred a few times. The chain combines TRBV7-2 with TRBJ1-2; D remains unclear. V lost 5 bases and J lost 3, with 19 bases in between. CDR3 length: 16 amino acids. Germline-derived CDR1 and CDR2 are SGHTA and FQGNSA. Written as DNA, the CDR3 is TGTGCCAGCAGCCCCCATTGGAAACAGCTTCACTATGGCTACACCTTC. This encodes CASSPHWKQLHYGYTF.

This clonotype was observed a handful of times. The chain joins TRBV7-8 to TRBJ2-7; 8 positions match TRBD2. This CDR3 is built from 15 residues. Germline CDR1 reads SGHVS; CDR2 reads FQNEAQ. V gave up 1 base and J gave up 2 bases; unmatched junction bases: 4. The CDR3 spells CASSLVAGPTYEQYF. The CDR3 region has the DNA TGTGCCAGCAGCTTAGTAGCGGGGCCTACCTACGAGCAGTACTTC.

This clonotype was counted only a few times. Mismatch with germline at one junction end may stem from a read error. The chain couples TRBV25-1 to TRBJ2-5, with TRBD1 matching over 9 bases. This CDR3 has 16 residues. Per the germline V gene, CDR1 is MGHDK and CDR2 is SYGVNS. This CDR3 is CASSASTGGKHSERFF. The CDR3 bases are TGTGCCAGCAGTGCATCGACAGGGGGTAAACATAGTGAGCGGTTCTTC.